This paragraph covers one T cell receptor (beta chain) sequence. The count of this clone is one. This clone's antigen is unknown. No base quality values were provided; no much bigger clone lies one nucleotide off. This sample stems from a study of blood T cell repertoires in COVID-19 (dated by TCRdb to 2019 to 2021). For context, the study as a whole: The collaborator samples originated in the United States, Italy and Spain and spanned the acute and convalescent phases of COVID-19. The material from the prospective study consisted of cDNA or gDNA derived from T cells, B-cell-depleted T cells, or PBMCs. Subjects who had been exposed to COVID-19, were actively infected with it, or had recovered from it provided the deeply sampled blood TCRbeta repertoires that made up the dataset. The repertoires were released in a freely available public database intended as a resource for research on the immune response to SARS-CoV-2. Samples were obtained from the ongoing ImmuneRACE study (first 160 participants) and from some 1,300 subjects provided by 6 global collaborators. A de-identified subject ID, COVID-19 status, age in years and sex were almost always included in the sample metadata. Where HLA class I and class II types were available, the types were taken from metadata supplied by the sample provider, not from assay-based typing.

Whole blood was collected in K2EDTA tubes by collaborating institutions according to the institutions' own protocols. For TCRbeta analysis, collaborator samples were shipped as frozen whole blood, as isolated PBMCs, or as DNA extracted from either sample type. TCRbeta CDR3 regions were amplified from genomic DNA by means of the immunoSEQ Assay, a bias-controlled multiplex PCR. Turning to the authors' computational methods: Within the assay, amplification of reference gene primers was used to estimate how many nucleated cells each sample contained. To quantify the absolute abundance of each unique TCRbeta CDR3 rearrangement, sequence reads were collapsed and filtered. Productive Simpson clonality was computed per sample as the square root of Simpson's diversity index over productive rearrangements. In its TCRdb copy, this immuneACCESS table keeps in-frame sequences only and misses some clones. Where compared with another copy, unresolved V genes explain less than half of these, and the others have no known cause. V and J calls and clone size are as listed in that table; D and trimming were resolved from the DNA. This sample holds about 43,000 clones; over 80% were observed only once. Of the sample, roughly 14% falls within the top ten clones.

Broader findings and caveats from the paper: The quantity of clinical and demographic metadata differed by source and by participant and was supplied without curation.

The sequence was obtained from a man in his sixties with active COVID-19. The sequenced material came from peripheral blood.

The CDR3 amino acid sequence is: CASSLGRNTGELFF. The sequenced DNA is TGTGCCAGCAGCTTAGGCAGAAACACCGGGGAGCTGTTTTTT. The chain is made from TRBV7-3 and TRBJ2-2, with the D gene not confidently named. Taken from cysteine to phenylalanine, the CDR3 has 14 residues. The entry retains the CDR3 DNA only, 42 bases that are in frame from base 1. From a lookup of the germline V gene, CDR1 and CDR2 are SGHTA and FQGTGA. The junction carries 6 bases between V and J, which are trimmed by 2 bases and 2 bases respectively.